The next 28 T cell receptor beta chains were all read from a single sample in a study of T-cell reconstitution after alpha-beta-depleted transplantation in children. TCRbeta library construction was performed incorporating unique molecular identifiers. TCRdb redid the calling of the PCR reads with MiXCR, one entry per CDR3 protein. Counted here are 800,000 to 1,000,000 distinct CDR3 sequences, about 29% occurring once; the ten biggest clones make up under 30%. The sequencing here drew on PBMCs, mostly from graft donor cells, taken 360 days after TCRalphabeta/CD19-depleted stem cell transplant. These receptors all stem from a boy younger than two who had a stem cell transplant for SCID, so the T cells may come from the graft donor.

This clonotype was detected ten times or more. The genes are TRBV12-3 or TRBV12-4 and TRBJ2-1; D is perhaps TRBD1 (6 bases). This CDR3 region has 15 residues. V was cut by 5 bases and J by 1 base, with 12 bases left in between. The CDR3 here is CASSPRGLSYNEQFF. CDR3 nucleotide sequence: TGTGCCAGCAGTCCCAGGGGTTTGTCCTACAATGAGCAGTTCTTC.

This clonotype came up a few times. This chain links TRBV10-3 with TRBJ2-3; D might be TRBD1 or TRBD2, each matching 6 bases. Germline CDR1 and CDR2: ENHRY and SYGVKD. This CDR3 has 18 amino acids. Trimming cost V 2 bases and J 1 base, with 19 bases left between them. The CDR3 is CAISEPPPGAERTDTQYF. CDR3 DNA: TGTGCCATCAGTGAGCCGCCGCCGGGGGCGGAGCGCACAGATACGCAGTATTTT.

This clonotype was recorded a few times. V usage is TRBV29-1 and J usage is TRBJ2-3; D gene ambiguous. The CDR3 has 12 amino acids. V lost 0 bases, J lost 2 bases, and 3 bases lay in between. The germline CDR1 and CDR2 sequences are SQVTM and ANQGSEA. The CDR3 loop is CSVEDNTDTQYF. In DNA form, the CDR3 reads TGCAGCGTTGAAGACAACACAGATACGCAGTATTTT.

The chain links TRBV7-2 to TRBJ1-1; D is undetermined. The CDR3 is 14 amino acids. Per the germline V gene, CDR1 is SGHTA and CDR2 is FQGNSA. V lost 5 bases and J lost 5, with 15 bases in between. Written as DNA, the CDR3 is TGTGCCAGCAGCCCAAATAGGGAGTGGACTGAAGCTTTCTTT. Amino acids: CASSPNREWTEAFF.

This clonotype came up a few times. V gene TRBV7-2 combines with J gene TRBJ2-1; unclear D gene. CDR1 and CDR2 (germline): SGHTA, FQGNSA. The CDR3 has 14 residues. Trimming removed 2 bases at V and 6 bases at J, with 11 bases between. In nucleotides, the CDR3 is TGTGCCAGCAGCTTAATCCGGGCAGGCAATGAGCAGTTCTTC. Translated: CASSLIRAGNEQFF.

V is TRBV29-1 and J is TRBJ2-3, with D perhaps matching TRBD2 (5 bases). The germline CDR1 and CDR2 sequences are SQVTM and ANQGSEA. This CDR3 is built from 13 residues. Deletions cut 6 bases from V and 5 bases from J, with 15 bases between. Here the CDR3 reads CSVGLILLDTQYF. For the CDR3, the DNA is TGCAGCGTCGGACTGATTTTATTAGATACGCAGTATTTT.

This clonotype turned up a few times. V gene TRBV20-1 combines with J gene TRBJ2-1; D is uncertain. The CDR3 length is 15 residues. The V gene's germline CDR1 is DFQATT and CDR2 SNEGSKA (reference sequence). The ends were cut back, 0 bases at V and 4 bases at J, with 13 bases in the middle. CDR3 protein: CSARDLVVAYNEQFF. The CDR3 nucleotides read TGCAGTGCTAGAGATTTGGTGGTAGCTTACAATGAGCAGTTCTTC.

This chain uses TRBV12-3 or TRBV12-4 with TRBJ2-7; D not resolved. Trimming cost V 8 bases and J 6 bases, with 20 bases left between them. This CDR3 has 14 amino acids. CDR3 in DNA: TGTGCCAGCCTAACAGACTCCCGAGCTAGCGAGCAGTACTTC. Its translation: CASLTDSRASEQYF.

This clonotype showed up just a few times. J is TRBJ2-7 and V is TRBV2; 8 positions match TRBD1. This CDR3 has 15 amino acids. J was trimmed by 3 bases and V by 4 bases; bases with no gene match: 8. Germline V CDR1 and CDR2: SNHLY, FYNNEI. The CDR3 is CASSARGQGYYEQYF. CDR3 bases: TGTGCCAGCAGTGCCCGTGGACAGGGCTACTACGAGCAGTACTTC.

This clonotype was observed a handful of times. The CDR3 DNA follows: TGTGCCAGCAGCCATGTCAGTTCAAGCGAGCAGTTCTTC. It yields the protein CASSHVSSSEQFF. The chain employs TRBV3-1 and TRBJ2-1, with unresolved D. Trimming took 3 bases from V and 10 from J, leaving 13 bases between them. CDR3 length equals 13 residues. In germline, CDR1 is LGHDT, CDR2 YNNKEL (reference sequence).

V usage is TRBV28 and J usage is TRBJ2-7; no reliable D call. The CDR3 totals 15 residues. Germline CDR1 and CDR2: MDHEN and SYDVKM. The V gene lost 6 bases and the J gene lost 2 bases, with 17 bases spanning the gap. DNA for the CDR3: TGTGCCAGCAGCCGACTCCCAACGCCTCCCTACGAGCAGTACTTC. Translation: CASSRLPTPPYEQYF.

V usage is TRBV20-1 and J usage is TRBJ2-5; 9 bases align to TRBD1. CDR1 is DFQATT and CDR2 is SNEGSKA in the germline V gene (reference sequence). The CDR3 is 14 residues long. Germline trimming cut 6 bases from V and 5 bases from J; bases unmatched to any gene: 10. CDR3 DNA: TGCAGTGCAACTGGGACAGGGTTTTCCGAGACCCAGTACTTC. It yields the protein CSATGTGFSETQYF.

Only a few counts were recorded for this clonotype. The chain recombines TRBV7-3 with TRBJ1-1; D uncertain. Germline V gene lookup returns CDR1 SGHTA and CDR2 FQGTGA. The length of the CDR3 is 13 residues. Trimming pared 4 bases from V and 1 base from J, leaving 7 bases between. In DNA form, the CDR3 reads TGTGCCAGCAGCTGGAAGGAGAACACTGAAGCTTTCTTT. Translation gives CASSWKENTEAFF.

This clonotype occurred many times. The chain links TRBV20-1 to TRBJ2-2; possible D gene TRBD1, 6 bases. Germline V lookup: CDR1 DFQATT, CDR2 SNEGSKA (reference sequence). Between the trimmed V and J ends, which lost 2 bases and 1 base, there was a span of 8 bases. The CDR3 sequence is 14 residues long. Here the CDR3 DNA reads TGCAGTGCTAGACCGGGACAGAACACCGGGGAGCTGTTTTTT. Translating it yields CSARPGQNTGELFF.

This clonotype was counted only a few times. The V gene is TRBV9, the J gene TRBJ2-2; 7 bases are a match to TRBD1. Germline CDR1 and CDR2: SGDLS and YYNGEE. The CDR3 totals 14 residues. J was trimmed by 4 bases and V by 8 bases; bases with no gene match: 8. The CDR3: CASEGAAGTGELFF. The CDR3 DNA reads TGTGCCAGTGAGGGGGCCGCCGGCACCGGGGAGCTGTTTTTT.

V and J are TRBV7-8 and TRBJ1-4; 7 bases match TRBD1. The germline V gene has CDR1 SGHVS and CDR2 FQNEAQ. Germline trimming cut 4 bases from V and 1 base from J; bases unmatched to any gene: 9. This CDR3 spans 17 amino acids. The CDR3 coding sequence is TGTGCCAGCAGCTGGGGAGGCCAGGGGGGAACTAATGAAAAACTGTTTTTT. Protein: CASSWGGQGGTNEKLFF.

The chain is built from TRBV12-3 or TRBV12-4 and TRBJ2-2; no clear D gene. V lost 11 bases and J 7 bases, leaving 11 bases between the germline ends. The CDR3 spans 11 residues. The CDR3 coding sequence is TGTGCCGCAGCGAGTATCGGGGAGCTGTTTTTT. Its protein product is CAAASIGELFF.

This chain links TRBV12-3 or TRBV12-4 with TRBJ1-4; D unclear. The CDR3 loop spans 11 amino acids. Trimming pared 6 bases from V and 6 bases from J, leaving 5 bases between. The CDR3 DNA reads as TGTGCCAGCAGCGCAGATGAAAAACTGTTTTTT. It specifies CASSADEKLFF.

This chain's CDR3 is CSAPTSGGHYEQYF. The CDR3 DNA follows: TGCAGTGCCCCGACTAGCGGGGGTCACTACGAGCAGTACTTC. The chain couples TRBV20-1 to TRBJ2-7, with 12 bases matching TRBD2. V was pared by 6 bases and J by 3 bases, with 6 bases of the junction left unmatched. CDR3 length equals 14 residues. Germline V CDR1 and CDR2: DFQATT, SNEGSKA (reference sequence).

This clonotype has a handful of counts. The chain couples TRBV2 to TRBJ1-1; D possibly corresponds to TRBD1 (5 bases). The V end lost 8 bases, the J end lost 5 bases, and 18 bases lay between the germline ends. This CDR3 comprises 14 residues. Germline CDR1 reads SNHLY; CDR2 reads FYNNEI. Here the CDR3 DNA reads TGTGCCAGCGTGGGGGTTGGGGGTGGGACTGAAGCTTTCTTT. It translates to CASVGVGGGTEAFF.

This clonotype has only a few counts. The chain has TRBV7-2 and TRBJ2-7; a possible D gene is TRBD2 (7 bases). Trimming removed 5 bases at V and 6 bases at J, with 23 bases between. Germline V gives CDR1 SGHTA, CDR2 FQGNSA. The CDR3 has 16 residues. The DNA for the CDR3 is TGTGCCAGCAGCCGAGGGGGGGCATCTAGTCCCCTCGAGCAGTACTTC. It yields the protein CASSRGGASSPLEQYF.

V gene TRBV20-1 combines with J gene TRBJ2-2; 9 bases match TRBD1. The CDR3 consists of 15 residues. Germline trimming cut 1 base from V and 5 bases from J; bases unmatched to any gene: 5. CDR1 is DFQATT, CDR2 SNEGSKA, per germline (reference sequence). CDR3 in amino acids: CSARGGTGRTGELFF. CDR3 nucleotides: TGCAGTGCTAGAGGGGGGACAGGGAGAACCGGGGAGCTGTTTTTT.

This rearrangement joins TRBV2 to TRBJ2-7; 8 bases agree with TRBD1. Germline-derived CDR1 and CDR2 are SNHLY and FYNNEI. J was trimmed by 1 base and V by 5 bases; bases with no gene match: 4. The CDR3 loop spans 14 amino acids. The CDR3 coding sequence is TGTGCCAGCAGTCACGGACAGGGATCCTACGAGCAGTACTTC. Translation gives CASSHGQGSYEQYF.

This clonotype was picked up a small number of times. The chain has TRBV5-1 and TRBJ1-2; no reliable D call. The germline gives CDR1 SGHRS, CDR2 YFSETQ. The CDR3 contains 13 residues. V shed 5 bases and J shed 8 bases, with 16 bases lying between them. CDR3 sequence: CASSSQSYGGYTF. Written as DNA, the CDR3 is TGCGCCAGCAGTTCCCAGTCATACGGCGGCTACACCTTC.

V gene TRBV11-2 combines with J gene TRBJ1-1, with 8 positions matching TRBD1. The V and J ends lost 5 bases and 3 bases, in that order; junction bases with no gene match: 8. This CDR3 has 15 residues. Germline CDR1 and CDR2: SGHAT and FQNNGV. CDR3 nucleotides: TGTGCCAGCAGCGCCGGACAGGGAAGGCACACTGAAGCTTTCTTT. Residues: CASSAGQGRHTEAFF.

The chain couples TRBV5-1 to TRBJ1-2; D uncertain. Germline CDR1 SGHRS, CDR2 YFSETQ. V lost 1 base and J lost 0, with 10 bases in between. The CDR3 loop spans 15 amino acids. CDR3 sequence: CASSLFTVANYGYTF. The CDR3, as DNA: TGCGCCAGCAGCTTGTTTACAGTAGCTAACTATGGCTACACCTTC.

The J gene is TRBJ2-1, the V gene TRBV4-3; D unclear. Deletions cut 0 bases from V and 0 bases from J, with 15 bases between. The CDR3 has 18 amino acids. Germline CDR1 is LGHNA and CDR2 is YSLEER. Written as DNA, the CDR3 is TGCGCCAGCAGCCAAGATCCACCTGCCGGGCGCTCCTACAATGAGCAGTTCTTC. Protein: CASSQDPPAGRSYNEQFF.

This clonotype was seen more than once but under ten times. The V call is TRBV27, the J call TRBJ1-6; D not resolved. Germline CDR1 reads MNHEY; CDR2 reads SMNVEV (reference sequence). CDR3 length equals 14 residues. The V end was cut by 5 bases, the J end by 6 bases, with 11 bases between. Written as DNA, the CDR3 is TGTGCCAGCAGTGCCTGGGAGCTTAATTCACCCCTCCACTTT. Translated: CASSAWELNSPLHF.